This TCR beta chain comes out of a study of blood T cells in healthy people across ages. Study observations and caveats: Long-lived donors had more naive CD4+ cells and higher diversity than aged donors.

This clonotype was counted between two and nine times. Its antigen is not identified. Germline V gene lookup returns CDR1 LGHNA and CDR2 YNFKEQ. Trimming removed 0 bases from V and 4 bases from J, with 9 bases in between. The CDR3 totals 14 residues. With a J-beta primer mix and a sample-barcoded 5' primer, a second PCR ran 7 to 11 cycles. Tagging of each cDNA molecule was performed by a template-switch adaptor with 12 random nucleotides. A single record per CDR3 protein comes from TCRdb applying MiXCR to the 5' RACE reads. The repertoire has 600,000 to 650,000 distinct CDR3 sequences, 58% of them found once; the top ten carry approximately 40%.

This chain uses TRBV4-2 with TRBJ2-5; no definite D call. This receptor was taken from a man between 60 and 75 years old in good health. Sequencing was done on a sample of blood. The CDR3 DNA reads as TGTGCCAGCAGCCAAGATCTATTTGCAGAGACCCAGTACTTC. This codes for CASSQDLFAETQYF.